The T cell receptor beta chain described here comes from a study of blood T cell repertoires in COVID-19. The CDR3 covers 14 residues. CDR1 is MDHEN and CDR2 is SYDVKM in the germline V gene. The V segment lost 5 bases and the J segment 3 bases; nucleotides outside the gene matches: 4. Assay: immunoSEQ multiplex PCR; the TCRdb copy retains only in-frame clones and omits some. The sample holds about 140,000 clones, about three quarters seen once. V is TRBV28 and J is TRBJ2-1; TRBD1 agrees at 7 bases. The TCR sequence derives from a woman aged 50 to 65 who had recovered from COVID-19. Material: PBMCs or T cells enriched from blood (not recorded which). This CDR3 is CASSPGQNYNEQFF. The CDR3, as DNA: TGTGCCAGCAGTCCGGGACAGAACTACAATGAGCAGTTCTTC.